This T cell receptor (beta chain) was found in a study of PD-L1 blockade in urothelial cancer. Looking at the study overall: Atezolizumab, begun by patients in the mid-2010s, was given at 1,200 mg intravenously every 3 weeks. Investigators checked blood 3 weeks (second dose) and 6 weeks after treatment start. Findings of the study overall: Where pretreatment blood TCR clonality fell below the median, better survival was predicted.

A single count supports this clone. Its antigen remains unknown. The assay was immunoSEQ multiplex PCR, and TCRdb's table has in-frame clones only and misses some. Among under 40,000 clones listed, 80% to 90% were seen once. The CDR3 has 15 amino acids. Trimming at V came to 1 base and at J to 8 bases, leaving 9 bases not matched to a gene. The germline CDR1 and CDR2 sequences are SGHVS and FNYEAQ. The time point here: peripheral blood 6 weeks after treatment start. Sequenced material: PBMCs, taken around atezolizumab (anti-PD-L1) treatment. This TCR was recovered from an elderly man with urothelial cancer. The V gene is TRBV7-6, the J gene TRBJ1-2; 8 positions match TRBD1. CDR3 in amino acids: CASSLDRLTGAGYTF. The CDR3 bases are TGTGCCAGCAGCTTAGACCGACTGACAGGGGCCGGCTACACCTTC.